This T cell receptor beta chain is drawn from a study of spatial heterogeneity in lung cancer. In its sample, this clonotype was seen many times. TCRdb fed the 5' RACE reads into MiXCR, producing one record per CDR3 protein. The sample has approximately 39,000 distinct CDR3 sequences; around 5.8% are singletons. Indicated time point: sample taken at primary tumor resection. No cells were sorted before sequencing. The whole RNA sequenced was extracted from tumor, nontumor lung or frozen PBMC. The cohort: 65 to 80 early-stage, untreated non-small cell lung cancer patients. V gave up 0 bases and J gave up 1 base, with 12 bases separating them. This CDR3 region has 16 residues. Looked up from germline, CDR1 is MGHRA and CDR2 is YSYEKL.

The sequence was obtained from a male donor with early-stage non-small cell lung cancer. This chain uses TRBV4-1 with TRBJ1-2; D is possibly TRBD1 (5 bases). The source was PBMCs, collected at surgery. Written as DNA, the CDR3 is TGCGCCAGCAGCCAAGATCTGGGGGACTTTAACTATGGCTACACCTTC. It translates to CASSQDLGDFNYGYTF.